This TCR beta chain came from a study of T-cell memory formation after mild COVID-19 (TCRdb year 2021). Regarding the study in general: Most TCR sequence clusters were specific to one of the two donors. Longitudinal TCRalpha and TCRbeta repertoire sequencing tracked T-cell clones expanding and contracting after mild COVID-19 in a couple of donors. Two young, previously healthy adult volunteers made up the cohort, one male and one female. Results the study describes overall, beyond this receptor: Contracting CD4+ clones turned up mainly in the CM and EM memory subsets, whereas EMRA was where CD8+ clones were enriched. The study included only a couple of mild cases, and larger cohorts that include severe cases with pre-infection samples were judged to be necessary. Clones that contracted from day 15 to 85 showed balanced CD4/CD8 phenotypes, whereas a second wave of clones that expanded from day 15 to 37 leaned towards CD4+. Some responding clones were detected in pre-infection memory, suggesting pre-existing cross-reactive memory T cells joined the SARS-CoV-2 response. SARS-CoV-2 specificity was not confirmed for the second-wave clones peaking on day 37.

Note on this clonotype: The target of this receptor is not known. The record has no base qualities; no much larger clone is one base away.

Sequencing used an Illumina NovaSeq 6000. TCRalpha and TCRbeta cDNA libraries were built by 5'RACE with constant-segment primers, adding sample barcodes and unique molecular identifiers. RNA was extracted from every sample with Trizol reagent. Amplification of the libraries took two PCR steps, and the second step added a second sample barcode plus Illumina TruSeq adapters. Sequencing of the libraries was done on an Illumina NovaSeq, producing 2 x 150 bp paired-end reads. The authors' pipeline ran thus. The reads were demultiplexed and collapsed into UMI-guided consensus sequences using migec v1.2.7. Using mixcr v2.1.11, UMI consensuses were aligned to TRA and TRB V and J templates and then assembled into clonotypes. Clonotypes were classified as expanded or contracted when called significant by both edgeR and NoisET, with noise models trained on biological replicates. edgeR calls used a false discovery rate-adjusted p below 0.01 and a log2 fold-change threshold of 1. As an exploratory analysis of dynamics, PCA with hierarchical clustering was applied to max-normalized trajectories of the 1000 most abundant clonotypes. The CD4 or CD8 phenotype of responding clones was assigned using the separately sequenced CD4+ and CD8+ repertoires. TCRdb reanalyzed the raw reads on its own, using fastp at Q25 for trimming and MiXCR for clone calling, and kept in-frame beta chains. Rows are combined by CDR3 protein, so each entry shows the most common genes and DNA. The authors' filters were not applied to this entry. The sample has approximately 560,000 distinct CDR3 sequences on record, around 15% of them singletons. The ten largest account for about 7.4% of the sample.

Looking up the germline V gene (reference sequence) yields CDR1 MNHEY and CDR2 SMNVEV. The CDR3 runs 14 residues from the cysteine to the phenylalanine. CDR3 DNA only is kept here, 42 bases in frame from base 1. Trimming leaves V shorter by 4 bases and J shorter by 10 bases, with the junction holding 11 bases beyond the gene matches. PBMCs were isolated by Ficoll-Paque density gradient centrifugation. The chain joins TRBV27 to TRBJ1-1; TRBD1 agrees with 8 junctional bases. The sample was PBMCs or a T cell subset sorted from them (not recorded which). The source is an adult woman who had mild COVID-19 (a few samples of this study predate the infection). The sample titles of this study are shuffled in the database, so cell type and time point are left out; the donor was told from shared clones. The DNA sequence is as follows: TGTGCCAGCAGTTCCACTGGCAGGGGGCGCAGAGCTTTCTTT. Its translation is CASSSTGRGRRAFF.